This T cell receptor beta chain was sequenced in a study of blood T cell repertoires in COVID-19. Looking at the study overall: Spain, Italy and the United States supplied samples that represented acute and convalescent COVID-19. Sources were T cells, B-cell-depleted T cells, or PBMCs; the material itself was cDNA or gDNA.

Libraries were prepared by immunoSEQ multiplex PCR; TCRdb keeps only in-frame clonotypes and omits some of them. The sample holds approximately 290,000 clones, about nine tenths seen once. The germline V gene encodes CDR1 SGDLS and CDR2 YYNGEE. V lost 4 bases, J lost 3 bases, and 18 bases lay in between. The CDR3 has 16 amino acids. Cohort allocation depended upon clinical history that participants reported. Cohort 3 donors were reported recovered after two negative PCRs, clearance, or symptom resolution. The sequence came from a woman between 25 and 40 years old who had recovered from COVID-19. The sample taken for sequencing was PBMCs or T cells enriched from blood (not recorded which). This chain links TRBV9 with TRBJ2-3; D gene ambiguous. The CDR3 DNA follows: TGTGCCAGCAGCCCGGGTATGATTAGAGAAACAGATACGCAGTATTTT. It encodes CASSPGMIRETDTQYF.